This is a list of T cell receptor beta chains from one sample in a study of blood T cell repertoires in COVID-19. Profiling relied on immunoSEQ multiplex PCR, and the TCRdb table lists in-frame clones only, not all of them. The sample lists about 250,000 clones, roughly 80% occurring once. The sample consisted of peripheral blood. These receptors were obtained from a woman older than 75 with acute or convalescent COVID-19. Each CDR3 is given with its conserved first and last residue. The order of the fields is clone size, V gene, D gene, J gene, CDR3 DNA, CDR3 protein. The D gene is left open where the match is weak. Clone size is not always given. Where it is, it says once, few, many or a class for expanded clones.

.	TRBV18	.	TRBJ2-3	TGTGCCAGCTCACCAGGGGCTCCTGGTTTCACAGATACGCAGTATTTT	CASSPGAPGFTDTQYF
once	TRBV10-3	TRBD1	TRBJ1-2	TGTGCCATATTGACAGGGGACCGAACGCCGATGAACTATGGCTACACCTTC	CAILTGDRTPMNYGYTF
.	TRBV29-1	.	TRBJ1-1	TGCAGCGAGTGTGGACCTGGGGAGGGCACTGAAGCTTTCTTT	CSECGPGEGTEAFF
.	TRBV6-5	TRBD2	TRBJ2-5	TGTGCCAGCAGCAAGGGACTAGCGGGAGGAGGGACCCAGTACTTC	CASSKGLAGGGTQYF
.	TRBV5-1	TRBD2	TRBJ2-5	TGCGCCAGCAGCTGGGGGACTAGCGGGACCCAAGAGACCCAGTACTTC	CASSWGTSGTQETQYF
.	TRBV30	.	TRBJ1-5	TGTGCCTGGAGTCGTCAGACTAATCAGCCCCAGCATTTT	CAWSRQTNQPQHF
once	TRBV9	.	TRBJ2-2	TGTGCCAGCAGTTGGAGTGACACCGGGGAGCTGTTTTTT	CASSWSDTGELFF
.	TRBV11-2	.	TRBJ2-7	TGTGCCAGCAGCGACTGGACACGCCAGTACTTC	CASSDWTRQYF
.	TRBV5-1	TRBD2	TRBJ2-7	TGCGCCAGCAGCCCTACCTGGACTAGCGGAACCTACGAGCAGTACTTC	CASSPTWTSGTYEQYF
.	TRBV19	.	TRBJ1-5	TGTGCCAGTAGTGTGAGGGCCGGACTGCGGGTTGAGCCCCAGCATTTT	CASSVRAGLRVEPQHF
.	TRBV7-9	.	TRBJ1-5	TGTGCCAGCAGCTCGACAGATGGCAATCAGCCCCAGCATTTT	CASSSTDGNQPQHF
.	TRBV14	TRBD1	TRBJ1-1	TGTGCCAGCAGCCAGACAGGGTCGGGTGAAGCTTTCTTT	CASSQTGSGEAFF
few	TRBV5-1	TRBD1	TRBJ2-7	TGCGCCAGCAGCCCAATACAGGGGGCCTACGAGCAGTACTTC	CASSPIQGAYEQYF
.	TRBV25-1	.	TRBJ1-3	TGTGCCAGCAGTGGCGCAGGCTCTGGAAACACCATATATTTT	CASSGAGSGNTIYF
.	TRBV11-2	.	TRBJ2-5	TGTGCCAGCGGGAGGTTTTCGAAGACCCAGTACTTC	CASGRFSKTQYF
.	TRBV10-1	TRBD2	TRBJ2-7	TGCGCCAGCAGTGTGAGCGGGAGGGCCGGGGAGCAGTACTTC	CASSVSGRAGEQYF
.	TRBV27	TRBD2	TRBJ2-1	TGTGCCAGCGCCGGGACTAGCGGGATGACTGAGCAGTTCTTC	CASAGTSGMTEQFF
few	TRBV24-1	.	TRBJ1-5	TGTGCCACCAGTGATTTTGAGTACCGGGTTGTGAACAATCAGCCCCAGCATTTT	CATSDFEYRVVNNQPQHF
.	TRBV11-3	TRBD1	TRBJ1-6	TGTGCCAGCAGCTTAGGTGACAGGGGGTCACCCCTCCACTTT	CASSLGDRGSPLHF
few	TRBV18	TRBD2	TRBJ2-5	TGTGCCAGCTCCCTGGGGGGGGTCCAAGAGACCCAGTACTTC	CASSLGGVQETQYF
.	TRBV5-1	TRBD1	TRBJ2-5	TGCGCCAGCAGCCCCCAGGGACAGTCCGCGGAGACCCAGTACTTC	CASSPQGQSAETQYF
.	TRBV27	.	TRBJ2-5	TGTGCCAGCAGTCAGGACACCCAAGAGACCCAGTACTTC	CASSQDTQETQYF
.	TRBV7-2	TRBD2	TRBJ2-7	TGTGCCAGCAGCGCTGAAGGGGAGGGACCGATCCCCCGGGAGTACTTC	CASSAEGEGPIPREYF
.	TRBV11-3	TRBD1	TRBJ2-7	TGTGCCAGCAGCCTCTCCGGGACAGCCTACGAGCAGTACTTC	CASSLSGTAYEQYF
.	TRBV2	TRBD1	TRBJ1-3	TGTGCCAGCAACCGTCAGGGGGCTAACGGAAACACCATATATTTT	CASNRQGANGNTIYF
.	TRBV11-3	TRBD2	TRBJ2-1	TGTGCCAGCAGTCCGGGACTAGCGGGAGGTATCTACAATGAGCAGTTCTTC	CASSPGLAGGIYNEQFF
.	TRBV3-1/TRBV3-2	.	TRBJ1-2	TGTGCCAGCAGCCAAGGGGGCAGGGCCTACACCTTC	CASSQGGRAYTF
.	TRBV7-2	.	TRBJ2-7	TGTGCCAGCAGCTTAGAGGTGGCTAGGTACTACGAGCAGTACTTC	CASSLEVARYYEQYF
.	TRBV2	TRBD1	TRBJ1-3	TGTGCCAGCAGTGACAGGGGGGCCCTCTCTGGAAACACCATATATTTT	CASSDRGALSGNTIYF
.	TRBV5-8	.	TRBJ1-1	TGTGCCAGCAGCTCCAGAACAGGGCGCGCTGAAGCTTTCTTT	CASSSRTGRAEAFF
.	TRBV29-1	.	TRBJ1-1	TGCAGCGTTGACCCCCCCGGGAACACTGAAGCTTTCTTT	CSVDPPGNTEAFF
once	TRBV5-1	TRBD1	TRBJ1-1	TGCGCCAGCAGCTGGGACAGCATGATGAACACTGAAGCTTTCTTT	CASSWDSMMNTEAFF
.	TRBV18	TRBD1	TRBJ1-5	TGTGCCAGCTCCTCTCGGACAGGCACACAGCCCCAGCATTTT	CASSSRTGTQPQHF